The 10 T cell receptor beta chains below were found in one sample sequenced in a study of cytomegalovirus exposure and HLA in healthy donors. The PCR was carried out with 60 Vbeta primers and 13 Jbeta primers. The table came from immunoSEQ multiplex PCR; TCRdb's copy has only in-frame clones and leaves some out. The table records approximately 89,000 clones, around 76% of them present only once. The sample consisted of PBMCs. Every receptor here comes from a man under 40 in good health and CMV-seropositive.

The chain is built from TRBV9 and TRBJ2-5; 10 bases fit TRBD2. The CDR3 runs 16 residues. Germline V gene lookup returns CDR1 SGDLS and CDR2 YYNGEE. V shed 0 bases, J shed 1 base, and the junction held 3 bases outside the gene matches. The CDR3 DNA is TGTGCCAGCAGCGTAGTGCCTAGCGGGGGCCAAGAGACCCAGTACTTC. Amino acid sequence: CASSVVPSGGQETQYF.

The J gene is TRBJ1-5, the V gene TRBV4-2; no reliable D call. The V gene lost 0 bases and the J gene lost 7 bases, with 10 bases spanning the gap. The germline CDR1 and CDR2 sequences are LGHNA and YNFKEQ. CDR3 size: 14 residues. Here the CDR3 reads CASSQEAGDQPQHF. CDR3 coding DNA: TGTGCCAGCAGCCAAGAGGCAGGTGACCAGCCCCAGCATTTT.

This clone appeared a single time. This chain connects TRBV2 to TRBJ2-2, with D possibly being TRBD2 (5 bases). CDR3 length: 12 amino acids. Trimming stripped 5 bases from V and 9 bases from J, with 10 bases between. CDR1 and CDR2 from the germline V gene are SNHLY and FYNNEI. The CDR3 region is CASSYGNRELFF. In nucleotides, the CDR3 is TGTGCCAGCAGTTACGGGAACCGGGAGCTGTTTTTT.

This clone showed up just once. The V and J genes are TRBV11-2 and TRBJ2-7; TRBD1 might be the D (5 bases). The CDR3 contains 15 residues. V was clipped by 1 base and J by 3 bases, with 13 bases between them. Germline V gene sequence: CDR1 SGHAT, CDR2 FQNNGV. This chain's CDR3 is CASSLVARGYYEQYF. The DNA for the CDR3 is TGTGCCAGCAGCTTAGTAGCTAGGGGTTACTACGAGCAGTACTTC.

CDR3 sequence: CATRRESAGVNEQYF. In DNA, the CDR3 is TGTGCCACCCGGAGAGAAAGTGCAGGGGTGAACGAGCAGTACTTC. The genes are TRBV10-3 and TRBJ2-7; possible D gene TRBD1, 6 bases. Trimming took off 10 bases at V and 5 bases at J, with 24 bases between the two ends. The CDR3 is 15 residues long. Germline V gene data show CDR1 as ENHRY and CDR2 as SYGVKD.

The CDR3: CASSPAGGRYEQYF. The CDR3 DNA follows: TGTGCCAGCAGCCCCGCAGGGGGCCGGTACGAGCAGTACTTC. The chain combines TRBV5-4 with TRBJ2-5, with TRBD1 matching 8 bases. TRBJ2-7 matches the DNA end more closely, so the J call is doubtful. CDR3 length equals 14 residues. The V gene's germline CDR1 is SGHNT and CDR2 YYREEE (reference sequence).

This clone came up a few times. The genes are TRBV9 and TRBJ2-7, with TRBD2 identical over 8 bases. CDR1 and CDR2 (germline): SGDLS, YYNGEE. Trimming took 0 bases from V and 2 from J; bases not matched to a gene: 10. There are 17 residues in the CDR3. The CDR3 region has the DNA TGTGCCAGCAGCGTAGATGGGACTAGGAGAAACGCCTACGAGCAGTACTTC. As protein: CASSVDGTRRNAYEQYF. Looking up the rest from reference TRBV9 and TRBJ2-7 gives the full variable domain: DSGVTQTPKHLITATGQRVTLRCSPRSGDLSVYWYQQSLDQGLQFLIQYYNGEERAKGNILERFSAQQFPDLHSELNLSSLELGDSALYFCASSVDGTRRNAYEQYFGPGTRLTVT.

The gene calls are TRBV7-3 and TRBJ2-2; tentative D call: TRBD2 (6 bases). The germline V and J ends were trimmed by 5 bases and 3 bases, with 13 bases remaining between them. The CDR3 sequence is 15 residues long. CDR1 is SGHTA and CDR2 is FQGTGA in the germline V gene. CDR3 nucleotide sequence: TGTGCCAGCAGCCCCGGGGGAGGCGACACCGGGGAGCTGTTTTTT. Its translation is CASSPGGGDTGELFF.

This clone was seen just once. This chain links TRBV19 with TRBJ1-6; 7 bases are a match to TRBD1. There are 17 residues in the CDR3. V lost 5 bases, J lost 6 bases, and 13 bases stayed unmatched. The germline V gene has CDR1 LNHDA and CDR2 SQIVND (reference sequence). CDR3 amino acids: CASSQKQGFLGNSPLHF. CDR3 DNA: TGTGCCAGTAGTCAAAAACAGGGGTTCCTAGGTAATTCACCCCTCCACTTT.

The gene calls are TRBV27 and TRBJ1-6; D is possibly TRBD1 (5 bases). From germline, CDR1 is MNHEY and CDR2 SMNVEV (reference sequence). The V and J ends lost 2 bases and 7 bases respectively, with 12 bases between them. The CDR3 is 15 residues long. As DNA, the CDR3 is TGTGCCAGCAGTTTAGAGAGCAGGGCAAATTCACCCCTCCACTTT. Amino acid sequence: CASSLESRANSPLHF.